This TCR beta chain originates from a study of long-term antiretroviral therapy in people with HIV (dated by TCRdb to between 2021 and 2024). About the full investigation: The earliest samples were collected approximately a decade before the 2015 WHO recommendation for immediate ART, a period when ART was typically delayed until CD4 counts fell. A retrospective serial study tested whether changes in peripheral blood TRB repertoire composition and diversity were associated with ART initiation and durable HIV suppression. From 30 adults with confirmed HIV infection, the cohort provided 150 to 200 cryopreserved PBMC samples, gathered serially across a mean of about six years (range 1-12). Of the approximately 30 participants with HIV, approximately ten were female. No cross-contamination during QIAcube processing turned up in test extractions that ran a monoclonal T-cell line alongside 30 to 40 polyclonal samples. Study-wide conclusions, independent of this receptor: No data were available on ART adherence, viral resistance or therapy changes, limiting inferences about post-ART repertoire changes. Because cell numbers in pre-ART samples were limited, unsorted PBMC were profiled instead of sorted CD4+ and CD8+ T cells. Expanded TRB clones identified before ART initiation dominated the repertoire at all time points, although this dominance fluctuated and declined in many PLHIV after ART. HIV repertoires had narrower CDR3 length ranges than controls, and the network structure suggested an antigen-experienced repertoire that shifted only slightly toward naive after ART. Because PBMC availability was limited, only the TCR beta chain was sequenced, with no alpha chain pairing. The samples span the years 2004 to 2017, and the ART regimens used may be less effective than current regimens. Starting ART was linked to a significant rise in TRB diversity, yet even with long-term ART the diversity remained significantly lower than in transplant donor controls.

As encoded in the germline V gene (reference sequence), CDR1 is SEHNR while CDR2 is FQNEAQ. V lost 5 bases and J lost 7 bases, and the count of bases not matched to a germline gene is 20. Inclusive of the bounding cysteine and phenylalanine, the CDR3 is 19 residues long. The retained sequence is limited to the CDR3, 57 bases, with the frame set at the first base. The immunoSEQ hsTCRB v3.0 assay was used at survey level resolution for TRB variable region sequencing. TRB sequencing targeted a depth of about 40,000-55,000 T-cell genomes per sample. An Illumina MiSeq with a v3 150-cycle kit was used to sequence the pooled TRB libraries. Under the source paper's analysis protocol: Repertoire analysis was performed in R inside a reproducible Nextflow workflow that covered QC, data transformation and analysis. LymphoSeq2, an R package for AIRR-Seq data exploration, was used to implement custom analyses. A handful of samples that produced fewer than 5000 total TRB sequences were removed, so under 200 HIV repertoires were analyzed. Of the 188 retained HIV repertoires, almost 60 were collected before and approximately 130 after ART initiation. Each repertoire was downsampled to 5000 TRB nucleotide sequences, and summary statistics were averaged across 100 downsampling iterations. Only TRB sequences with CDR3 regions of at least seven amino acids were retained for analysis. Diversity was assessed using a clonality score derived from Shannon entropy and using the Gini coefficient. In repertoire networks, the top 5000 CDR3 amino acid sequences were linked whenever an edit distance of one separated two sequences. GLIPH2 predicted antigen specificity groups and MHC restriction for TRB CDR3 amino acid sequences. Known CMV, EBV, HIV or tissue antigen associations were flagged by matching CDR3 amino acid sequences against VDJdb and McPAS-TCR. Pre-ART, post-ART and control groups were compared with Wilcoxon signed-rank tests and Holm-Bonferroni correction. Imported from immuneACCESS, the table was reduced by TCRdb to in-frame sequences with V and J called. These copies leave out some clones; in studies compared against another copy, an unresolved V gene accounts for under half, and the cause of the remainder is not known. That table furnishes V, J and clone size, whereas the DNA furnished D and trimming. The sample records around 40,000 clones, around nine tenths of which are singletons. Clones ranked in the top ten supply 4% to 5.5% of the sample.

Inclusion was restricted to participants for whom at least one PBMC sample before ART initiation and at least two post-ART samples were available. All participants with HIV were treated in the United States of America. Cryopreserved samples of about 1-10 million PBMC were thawed and washed before DNA extraction. At the time of the earliest PBMC sample, participants with HIV were aged between roughly 20 and 55 years. Per participant, PBMC samples came from 1-4 timepoints prior to ART initiation and 2-8 timepoints following ART initiation, for a median of 7 samples. Serial HIV viral load, CD4+ T-cell count, ART history and demographic data were obtained for every participant. Genomic DNA was extracted from unsorted PBMC with a Qiagen kit on a QIAcube, with processing performed in batches of 12 samples. Turning to this clone: Its recognized antigen is unknown. No base quality information exists; no much larger clone differs at one position.

The TCR comes from a woman between 45 and 60 years old with HIV. This chain joins TRBV7-9 to TRBJ1-2, with TRBD1 identical over 12 junction bases. This material consisted of unsorted PBMCs, taken 0.1 years before starting antiretroviral therapy. The nucleotide sequence is TGTGCCAGCAGCCTCCCGACCTCCGGGACAGGGGGCAGACTATTTGGCTACACCTTC. This translates into CASSLPTSGTGGRLFGYTF.